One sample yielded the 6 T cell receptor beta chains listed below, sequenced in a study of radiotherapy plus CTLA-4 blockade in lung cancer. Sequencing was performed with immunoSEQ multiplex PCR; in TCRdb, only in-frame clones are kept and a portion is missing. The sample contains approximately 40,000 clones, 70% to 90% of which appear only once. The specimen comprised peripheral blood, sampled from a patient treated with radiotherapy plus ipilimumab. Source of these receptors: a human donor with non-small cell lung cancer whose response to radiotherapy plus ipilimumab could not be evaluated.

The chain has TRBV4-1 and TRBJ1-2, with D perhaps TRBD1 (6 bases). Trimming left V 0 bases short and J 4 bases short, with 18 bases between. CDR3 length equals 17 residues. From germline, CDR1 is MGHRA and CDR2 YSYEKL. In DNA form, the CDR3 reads TGCGCCAGCAGCCAAGAACCCCCCCCGGTAGGGGGCTATGGCTACACCTTC. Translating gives CASSQEPPPVGGYGYTF.

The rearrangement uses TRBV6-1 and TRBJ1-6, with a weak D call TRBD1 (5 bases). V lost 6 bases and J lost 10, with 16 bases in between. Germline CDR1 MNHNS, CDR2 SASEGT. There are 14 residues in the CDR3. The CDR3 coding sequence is TGTGCCAGCAGCGAGGGCGGGGCCCGATCACCCCTCCACTTT. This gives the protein CASSEGGARSPLHF.

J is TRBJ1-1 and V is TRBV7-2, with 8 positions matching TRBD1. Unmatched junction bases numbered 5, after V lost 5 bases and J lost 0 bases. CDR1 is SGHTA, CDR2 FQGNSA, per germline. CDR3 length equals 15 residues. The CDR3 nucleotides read TGTGCCAGCAGCATCAGGACAGGGATGAACACTGAAGCTTTCTTT. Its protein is CASSIRTGMNTEAFF. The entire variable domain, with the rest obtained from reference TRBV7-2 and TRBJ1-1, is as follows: GAGVSQSPSNKVTEKGKDVELRCDPISGHTALYWYRQSLGQGLEFLIYFQGNSAPDKSGLPSDRFSAERTGGSVSTLTIQRTQQEDSAVYLCASSIRTGMNTEAFFGQGTRLTVV.

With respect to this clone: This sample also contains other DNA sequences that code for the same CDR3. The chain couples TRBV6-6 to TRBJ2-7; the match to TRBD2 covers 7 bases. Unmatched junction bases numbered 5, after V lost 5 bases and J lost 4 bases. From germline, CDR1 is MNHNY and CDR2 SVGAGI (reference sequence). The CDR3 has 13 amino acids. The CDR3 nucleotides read TGTGCCAGCAGTCCCGGGGGGTCTTACGAGCAGTACTTC. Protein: CASSPGGSYEQYF.

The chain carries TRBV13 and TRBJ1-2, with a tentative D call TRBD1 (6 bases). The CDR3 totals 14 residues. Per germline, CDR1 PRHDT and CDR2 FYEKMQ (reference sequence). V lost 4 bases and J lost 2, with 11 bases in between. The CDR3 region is CASSSYTGNYGYTF. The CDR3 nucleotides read TGTGCCAGCAGCTCGTACACAGGGAACTATGGCTACACCTTC.

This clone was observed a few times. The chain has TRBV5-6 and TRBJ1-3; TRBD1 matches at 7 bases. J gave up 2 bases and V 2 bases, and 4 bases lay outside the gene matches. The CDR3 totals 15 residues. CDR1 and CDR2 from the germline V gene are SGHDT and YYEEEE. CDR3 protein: CASSFGRGPGNTIYF. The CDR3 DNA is TGTGCCAGCAGCTTTGGAAGGGGGCCTGGAAACACCATATATTTT.